These T cell receptor beta chains were read from a single sample in a study of T-cell reconstitution after alpha-beta-depleted transplantation in children. Via MiXCR, TCRdb re-called the PCR reads, giving one row per CDR3 protein. In the table there are 300,000 to 350,000 distinct CDR3 sequences, 15% to 20% of which are singletons. The starting material was PBMCs, mostly from graft donor cells, obtained 360 days after TCRalphabeta/CD19-depleted stem cell transplant. The receptors here all came from a male patient aged 2-10 years who had a stem cell transplant for acute lymphoblastic leukemia, so the T cells may come from the graft donor. CDR3s include the opening cysteine and the closing phenylalanine or tryptophan. D genes are given only for firm matches. Clone size, where shown, is once, few, many, or a class for clones that have expanded.

D	V	J	size	CDR3	DNA
NA	TRBV4-2	TRBJ2-2	NA	CASSQDPAPGSGELFF	TGTGCCAGCAGCCAAGATCCCGCCCCAGGGTCCGGGGAGCTGTTTTTT
NA	TRBV11-3	TRBJ2-1	many	CASSLVYGPLPHEQFF	TGTGCCAGCAGCTTAGTATACGGGCCTCTCCCCCATGAGCAGTTCTTC
TRBD1	TRBV10-3	TRBJ2-5	NA	CAISESDRGLQETQYF	TGTGCCATCAGTGAGTCGGACAGGGGCCTTCAAGAGACCCAGTACTTC
TRBD2	TRBV2	TRBJ2-1	many	CASSDQRGTSGDPNNEQFF	TGTGCCAGCAGTGACCAACGCGGGACTAGCGGGGACCCTAACAATGAGCAGTTCTTC
NA	TRBV30	TRBJ1-1	NA	CAWRKGVGDTEAFF	TGTGCCTGGAGAAAGGGGGTAGGGGACACTGAAGCTTTCTTT
NA	TRBV28	TRBJ1-5	NA	CASSPGSKGNQPQHF	TGTGCCAGCAGTCCAGGGAGCAAGGGCAATCAGCCCCAGCATTTT
NA	TRBV3-1	TRBJ2-2	many	CASSRTAGELFF	TGTGCCAGCAGTCGGACGGCCGGGGAGCTGTTTTTT
TRBD2	TRBV12-3/TRBV12-4	TRBJ2-1	NA	CASSLGGMGNEQFF	TGTGCCAGCAGTTTGGGAGGGATGGGCAATGAGCAGTTCTTC
TRBD2	TRBV4-3	TRBJ2-7	few	CASSQGTSGPYEQYF	TGCGCCAGCAGCCAAGGGACTAGCGGTCCGTACGAGCAGTACTTC
TRBD1	TRBV9	TRBJ2-7	few	CASSVAQGAPTYEQYF	TGTGCCAGCAGCGTAGCCCAGGGGGCCCCTACCTACGAGCAGTACTTC
NA	TRBV4-1	TRBJ1-6	few	CASSQGPLGAGSPLHF	TGCGCCAGCAGCCAAGGTCCTCTGGGGGCGGGTTCACCCCTCCACTTT
NA	TRBV18	TRBJ2-7	NA	CASSRFSYEQYF	TGTGCCAGCTCCCGTTTCTCCTACGAGCAGTACTTC
NA	TRBV11-1	TRBJ2-7	NA	CASSRRDYEQYF	TGTGCCAGCAGCCGGAGGGACTACGAGCAGTACTTC
NA	TRBV7-6	TRBJ2-2	NA	CASSTRRDTGELFF	TGTGCCAGCAGCACCCGCAGGGACACCGGGGAGCTGTTTTTT
TRBD1	TRBV7-2	TRBJ2-7	NA	CASSQPGGPTYEQYF	TGTGCCAGCAGCCAACCAGGGGGTCCCACCTACGAGCAGTACTTC
NA	TRBV12-3/TRBV12-4	TRBJ2-7	many	CASSVRGGYEQYF	TGTGCCAGCAGTGTTAGGGGGGGCTACGAGCAGTACTTC
NA	TRBV12-3/TRBV12-4	TRBJ1-1	many	CASSWGRSNTEAFF	TGTGCCAGCAGTTGGGGACGGTCTAACACTGAAGCTTTCTTT
NA	TRBV4-1	TRBJ2-2	few	CASSQDWGAAGELFF	TGCGCCAGCAGCCAAGATTGGGGGGCCGCCGGGGAGCTGTTTTTT
NA	TRBV28	TRBJ2-3	NA	CASSFVGVGTDTQYF	TGTGCCAGCAGTTTTGTAGGGGTAGGCACAGATACGCAGTATTTT
NA	TRBV5-1	TRBJ2-5	few	CASSPTIYREETQYF	TGCGCCAGCAGCCCGACCATTTACAGGGAAGAGACCCAGTACTTC
NA	TRBV4-3	TRBJ1-2	few	CASSQDLVTKYGYTF	TGCGCCAGCAGCCAAGACCTGGTTACCAAATATGGCTACACCTTC
NA	TRBV30	TRBJ2-3	NA	CSWERDRTDTQYF	TGTTCCTGGGAAAGGGATCGAACAGATACGCAGTATTTT
NA	TRBV28	TRBJ2-1	many	CASSFPTRGSHNEQFF	TGTGCCAGCAGTTTCCCCACCCGGGGATCCCACAATGAGCAGTTCTTC
TRBD2	TRBV11-2	TRBJ2-1	NA	CASSWTTLLAGSSYNEQFF	TGTGCCAGCAGCTGGACTACCCTACTAGCGGGGAGCTCCTACAATGAGCAGTTCTTC
NA	TRBV10-3	TRBJ2-1	NA	CAIRGLSSYNEQFF	TGTGCCATCAGGGGACTGAGCTCCTACAATGAGCAGTTCTTC
NA	TRBV3-1	TRBJ1-3	NA	CASSAGQITVSGNTIYF	TGTGCCAGCAGCGCCGGACAGATTACTGTATCTGGAAACACCATATATTTT
NA	TRBV5-1	TRBJ1-5	many	CASSWTGNQPQHF	TGCGCCAGCAGCTGGACGGGCAATCAGCCCCAGCATTTT
NA	TRBV29-1	TRBJ2-1	NA	CSVERDLYNEQFF	TGCAGCGTTGAGCGGGACTTATACAATGAGCAGTTCTTC
NA	TRBV4-3	TRBJ2-3	few	CASSKLLAYTTDTQYF	TGCGCCAGCAGCAAACTCCTAGCGTACACCACAGATACGCAGTATTTT
TRBD2	TRBV7-9	TRBJ2-7	few	CASSLAPGTSGSYEQYF	TGTGCCAGCAGCTTAGCACCCGGGACTAGCGGGAGTTACGAGCAGTACTTC
NA	TRBV4-1	TRBJ2-1	NA	CASSQVPFGQPRNEQFF	TGCGCCAGCAGCCAAGTCCCTTTTGGACAGCCGAGAAATGAGCAGTTCTTC
TRBD2	TRBV6-5	TRBJ2-7	NA	CASSYSGASGGYSYEQYF	TGTGCCAGCAGTTACTCAGGTGCCAGCGGGGGATACTCCTACGAGCAGTACTTC
NA	TRBV6-1	TRBJ2-2	NA	CASSAGTDYTGELFF	TGTGCCAGCAGTGCCGGGACGGACTACACCGGGGAGCTGTTTTTT
NA	TRBV12-3/TRBV12-4	TRBJ2-3	NA	CASSAGHLLRYTQYF	TGTGCCAGCAGCGCCGGACACCTCCTCCGATATACGCAGTATTTT
NA	TRBV12-3/TRBV12-4	TRBJ2-3	NA	CASSLAPDNTQYF	TGTGCCAGCAGTTTAGCGCCCGACAATACGCAGTATTTT
NA	TRBV29-1	TRBJ1-1	few	CSVEVWSLRDTEAFF	TGCAGCGTTGAGGTTTGGTCACTTCGAGACACTGAAGCTTTCTTT
NA	TRBV6-5	TRBJ2-3	NA	CASSYALRDTQYF	TGTGCCAGCAGTTACGCGCTAAGGGATACGCAGTATTTT
NA	TRBV9	TRBJ2-6	few	CASSVGTLGSGANVLTF	TGTGCCAGCAGCGTAGGGACCTTAGGCTCTGGGGCCAACGTCCTGACTTTC
NA	TRBV28	TRBJ2-4	NA	CASTNSGGRKNIQYF	TGTGCCAGCACGAATAGCGGAGGGAGAAAAAACATTCAGTACTTC
NA	TRBV5-1	TRBJ2-1	few	CASSPSVREEQFF	TGCGCCAGCAGCCCGTCGGTTCGGGAGGAGCAGTTCTTC
TRBD2	TRBV27	TRBJ2-7	few	CASSLNLVGLAGGYEQYF	TGTGCCAGCAGTTTAAACCTCGTTGGACTAGCGGGAGGGTACGAGCAGTACTTC
TRBD1	TRBV12-3/TRBV12-4	TRBJ1-6	many	CASSLKGAGNSPLHF	TGTGCCAGCAGTCTAAAGGGGGCTGGGAATTCACCCCTCCACTTT
NA	TRBV7-9	TRBJ1-4	NA	CASSSGQSDQLFF	TGTGCCAGCAGCTCTGGACAGAGCGATCAACTGTTTTTT